A single TCR beta chain is shown here with its context. Its antigen is currently unknown. The data stem from a study of OX40 agonist ivuxolimab in advanced cancers. Study context: Among those enrolled, mean age was about 58 years (range about 23 to 85) and less than 90% were male.

Method: immunoSEQ multiplex PCR; TCRdb's copy keeps in-frame clones and lacks some. The sample holds about 90,000 clones, 70% to 90% seen once. Broader study findings: With doses of 0.1-3.0 mg/kg, partial responders showed among the lowest clonal expansion. Blood T cells, both CD4+ and CD8+, expanded clonally by week 6 at 0.1 to 3.0 mg/kg.

Germline assignment: CDR1 ENHRY and CDR2 SYGVKD. There are 11 residues in the CDR3. Trimming left V 10 bases short and J 8 bases short, with 14 bases between. This chain joins TRBV10-3 and TRBJ1-1; D remains unclear. Sequenced here: CD4+ or CD8+ T cells sorted from blood, sampled in a trial of the OX40 agonist ivuxolimab. The TCR sequence derives from an adult with an advanced solid tumor such as melanoma, head and neck, liver or kidney cancer. CDR3 loop: CATERGSEAFF. The CDR3 DNA is TGTGCCACAGAACGAGGCTCCGAAGCTTTCTTT.